Given below is one TCR beta chain in context. These data come from a study of blood T cell repertoires in COVID-19. Study context: Whether acute or convalescent, the COVID-19 samples came from the United States, Italy and Spain. T cells, B-cell-depleted T cells, or PBMCs supplied cDNA or gDNA.

Seattle-derived patients entered the study during active infection and were followed longitudinally. Trimming shortened V by 0 bases and J by 4 bases, and 10 bases separated the two germline ends. Germline-derived CDR1 and CDR2 are MNHNS and SASEGT. There are 15 residues in the CDR3. In the original analysis: Nucleated cell counts were estimated from reference gene primer amplification. Using immunoSEQ multiplex PCR, the repertoire was profiled, and TCRdb retains in-frame clones only, with some absent. V and J calls plus clone size are reproduced from that table; the DNA served to infer D and trimming. The table lists 200,000 to 250,000 clones, more than 85% of them singletons.

The V call is TRBV6-1, the J call TRBJ1-5, with a tentative D call TRBD1 (5 bases). The sequencing sample was made of peripheral blood. This sequence originates from a man in his 60s with COVID-19, enrolled during active disease. The CDR3 protein is CASSEAPGGNQPQHF. The DNA for the CDR3 is TGTGCCAGCAGTGAAGCTCCGGGGGGTAATCAGCCCCAGCATTTT.